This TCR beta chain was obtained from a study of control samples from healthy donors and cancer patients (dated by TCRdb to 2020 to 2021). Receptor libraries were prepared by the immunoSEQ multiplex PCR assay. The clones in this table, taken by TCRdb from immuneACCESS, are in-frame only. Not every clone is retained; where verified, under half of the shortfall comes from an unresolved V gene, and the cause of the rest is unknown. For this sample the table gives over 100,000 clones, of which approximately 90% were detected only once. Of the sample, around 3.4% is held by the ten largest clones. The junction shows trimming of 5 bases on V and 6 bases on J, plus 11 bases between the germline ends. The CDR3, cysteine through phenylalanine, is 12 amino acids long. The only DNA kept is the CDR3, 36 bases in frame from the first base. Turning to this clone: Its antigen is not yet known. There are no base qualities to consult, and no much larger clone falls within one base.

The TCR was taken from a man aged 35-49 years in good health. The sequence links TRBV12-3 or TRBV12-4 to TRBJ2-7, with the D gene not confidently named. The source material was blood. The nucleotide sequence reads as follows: TGTGCCAGCAGTCCCGATAATGGCGAGCAGTACTTC. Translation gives CASSPDNGEQYF.